This T cell receptor beta chain was profiled in a study of cytomegalovirus exposure and HLA in healthy donors. 13 Jbeta primers and 60 Vbeta primers were used for the PCR. Profiling relied on immunoSEQ multiplex PCR, and the TCRdb table lists in-frame clones only, not all of them. Its table lists about 200,000 clones. The CDR3 is made up of 14 amino acids. Germline V lookup: CDR1 ENHRY, CDR2 SYGVKD. V lost 5 bases to trimming and J lost 2 bases; unmatched junction nucleotides: 4. The rearrangement joins TRBV10-3 to TRBJ2-3; 7 bases align to TRBD2. Specimen: PBMCs. The receptor's source is a girl aged 2 to 10 in good health and CMV-seropositive. CDR3 amino acids: CAISTLAATDTQYF. The DNA for the CDR3 is TGTGCCATCAGTACTCTAGCGGCCACAGATACGCAGTATTTT.